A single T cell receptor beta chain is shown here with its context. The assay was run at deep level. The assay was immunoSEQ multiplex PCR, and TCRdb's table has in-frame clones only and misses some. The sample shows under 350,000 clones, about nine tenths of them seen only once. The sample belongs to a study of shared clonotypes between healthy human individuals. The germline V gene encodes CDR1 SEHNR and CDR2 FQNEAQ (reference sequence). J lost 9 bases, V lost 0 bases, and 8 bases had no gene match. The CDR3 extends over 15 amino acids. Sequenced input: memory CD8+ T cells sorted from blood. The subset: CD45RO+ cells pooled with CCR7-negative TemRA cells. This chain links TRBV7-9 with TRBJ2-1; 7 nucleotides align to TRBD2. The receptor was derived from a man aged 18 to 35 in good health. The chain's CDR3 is CASSLAREGPGEQFF. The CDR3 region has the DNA TGTGCCAGCAGCTTAGCGAGGGAGGGCCCGGGTGAGCAGTTCTTC.